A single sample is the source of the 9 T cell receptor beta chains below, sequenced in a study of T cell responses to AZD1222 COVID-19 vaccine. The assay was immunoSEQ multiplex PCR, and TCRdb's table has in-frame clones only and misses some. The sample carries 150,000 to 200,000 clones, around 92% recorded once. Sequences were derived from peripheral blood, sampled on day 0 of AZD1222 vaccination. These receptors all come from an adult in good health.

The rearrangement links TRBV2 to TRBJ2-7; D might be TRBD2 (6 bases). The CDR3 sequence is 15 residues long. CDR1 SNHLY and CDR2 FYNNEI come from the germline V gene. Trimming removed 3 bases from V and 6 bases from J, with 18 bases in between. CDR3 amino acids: CASSDLVEGNGEQYF. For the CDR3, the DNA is TGTGCCAGCAGTGACCTGGTGGAGGGCAACGGCGAGCAGTACTTC.

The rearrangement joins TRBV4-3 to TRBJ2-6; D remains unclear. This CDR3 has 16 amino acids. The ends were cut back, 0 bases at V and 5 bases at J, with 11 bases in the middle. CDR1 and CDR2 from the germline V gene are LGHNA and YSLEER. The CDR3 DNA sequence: TGCGCCAGCAGCCAAGATCGTTTGGGTAGGGCCAACGTCCTGACTTTC. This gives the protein CASSQDRLGRANVLTF.

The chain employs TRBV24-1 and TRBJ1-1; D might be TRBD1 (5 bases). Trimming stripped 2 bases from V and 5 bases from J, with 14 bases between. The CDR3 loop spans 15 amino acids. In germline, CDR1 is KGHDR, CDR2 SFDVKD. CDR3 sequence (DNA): TGTGCCACCAGTGATTACTCGGGGGTCGGGACTGAAGCTTTCTTT. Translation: CATSDYSGVGTEAFF.

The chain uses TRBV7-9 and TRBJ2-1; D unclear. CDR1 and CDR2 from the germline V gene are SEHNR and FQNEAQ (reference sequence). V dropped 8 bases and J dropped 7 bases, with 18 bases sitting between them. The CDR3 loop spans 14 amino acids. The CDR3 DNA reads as TGTGCCAGCTCCCTGGCAGTTTTTACGAATGAGCAGTTCTTC. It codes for CASSLAVFTNEQFF.

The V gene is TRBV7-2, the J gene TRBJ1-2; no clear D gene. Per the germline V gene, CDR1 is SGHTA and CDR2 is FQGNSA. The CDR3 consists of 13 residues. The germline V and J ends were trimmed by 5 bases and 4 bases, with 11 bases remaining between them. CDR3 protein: CASSQMGLYGYTF. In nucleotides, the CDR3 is TGTGCCAGCAGCCAAATGGGTCTCTATGGCTACACCTTC.

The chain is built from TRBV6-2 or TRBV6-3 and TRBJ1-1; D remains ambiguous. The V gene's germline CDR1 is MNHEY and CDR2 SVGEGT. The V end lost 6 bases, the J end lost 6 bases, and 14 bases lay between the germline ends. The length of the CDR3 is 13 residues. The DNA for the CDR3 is TGTGCCAGCAGCCCGAGGACCCGGGCTGAAGCTTTCTTT. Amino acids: CASSPRTRAEAFF.

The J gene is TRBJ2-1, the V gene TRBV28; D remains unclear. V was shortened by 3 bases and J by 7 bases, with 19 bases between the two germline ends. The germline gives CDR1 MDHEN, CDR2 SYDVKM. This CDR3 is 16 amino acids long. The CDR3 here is CASSLMSSRRRNEQFF. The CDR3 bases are TGTGCCAGCAGTTTGATGAGCTCGAGGCGTCGGAATGAGCAGTTCTTC.

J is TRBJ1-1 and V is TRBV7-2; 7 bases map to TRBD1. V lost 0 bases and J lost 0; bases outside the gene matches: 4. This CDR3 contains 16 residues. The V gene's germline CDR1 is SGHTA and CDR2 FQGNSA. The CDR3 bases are TGTGCCAGCAGCTTAGCGACAGGGATCATGAACACTGAAGCTTTCTTT. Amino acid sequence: CASSLATGIMNTEAFF.

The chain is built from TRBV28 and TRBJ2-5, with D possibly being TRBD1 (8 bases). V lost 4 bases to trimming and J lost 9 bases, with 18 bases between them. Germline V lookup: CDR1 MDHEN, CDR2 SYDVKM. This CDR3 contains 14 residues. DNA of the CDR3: TGTGCCAGCAGTTGGACAGGGAGTGGGGGGGCCCAGTACTTC. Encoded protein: CASSWTGSGGAQYF.